The 7 T cell receptor beta chains in this list originate from one sample, sequenced in a study of liver allograft versus peripheral blood T cells (TCRdb year 2020). About the full investigation: In liver transplant recipients, the study looked at T cell receptor repertoires in the peripheral blood and set them against the repertoires found within the transplanted livers.

TCRdb lists the instrument as Illumina MiSeq. Through fastp at Q25 and MiXCR, TCRdb rebuilt clones from the public reads, retaining in-frame beta chains. Each entry merges the rows of one CDR3 protein and shows their most common DNA and genes. For this sample the table gives more than 10,000 distinct CDR3 sequences, of which 25% to 35% were detected only once. Less than 2.5% of the sample belongs to the ten largest clones. The receptors stem from a human patient who had a liver transplant. After a transplant, some T cells may have been passed on by the graft donor.

The genes are TRBV18 and TRBJ2-7; maybe TRBD2 (5 bases). In germline, CDR1 is KGHSH, CDR2 LQKENI. V was clipped by 6 bases and J by 2 bases, with 11 bases between them. This CDR3 is 13 amino acids long. The CDR3 region has the DNA TGTGCCAGCTCCCTCCTAGCTACCTACGAGCAGTACTTC. This codes for CASSLLATYEQYF.

This clonotype was recorded a few times. The chain links TRBV6-1 to TRBJ2-7, with D perhaps TRBD1 (6 bases). Germline lookup yields CDR1 MNHNS and CDR2 SASEGT. The ends were cut back, 5 bases at V and 0 bases at J, with 17 bases in the middle. This CDR3 is built from 16 residues. The CDR3 region is CASSPMGQGNSYEQYF. The CDR3 DNA follows: TGTGCCAGCAGTCCAATGGGGCAGGGGAACTCCTACGAGCAGTACTTC.

By frequency in the sample, this clonotype is medium-sized (0.01 to 0.1%). The V call is TRBV27, the J call TRBJ2-2; D may be TRBD2 (6 bases). The CDR3 runs to 14 residues. CDR1 is MNHEY, CDR2 SMNVEV, per germline (reference sequence). The V end was cut by 7 bases, the J end by 1 base, with 10 bases between. The CDR3 DNA reads as TGTGCCAGCACGGGGACTGTGAACACCGGGGAGCTGTTTTTT. It translates to CASTGTVNTGELFF.

CDR3 region: CASLDRYTEAFF. Here the CDR3 DNA reads TGTGCCAGTCTGGACAGGTACACTGAAGCTTTCTTT. V and J are TRBV19 and TRBJ1-1, with TRBD1 identical over 7 bases. From germline, CDR1 is LNHDA and CDR2 SQIVND (reference sequence). CDR3 length: 12 amino acids. With 8 bases clipped from V and 3 bases from J, the junction kept 3 bases outside the gene matches.

The sample holds a few counts of this clonotype. This rearrangement joins TRBV19 to TRBJ1-5; D is unclear. The germline gives CDR1 LNHDA, CDR2 SQIVND (reference sequence). Trimming removed 7 bases from V and 2 bases from J, with 12 bases in between. The CDR3 covers 14 residues. Here the CDR3 DNA reads TGTGCCAGTAAAGACAAAGTGGGCAATCAGCCCCAGCATTTT. Its translation: CASKDKVGNQPQHF.

This clonotype occurred a few times. The chain couples TRBV28 to TRBJ1-2, with D unclear. The germline V gene has CDR1 MDHEN and CDR2 SYDVKM. The V gene lost 3 bases and the J gene lost 0 bases, with 11 bases spanning the gap. The CDR3 runs to 15 residues. The CDR3 nucleotides are TGTGCCAGCAGTTTCGGTGGGCAGGCTAACTATGGCTACACCTTC. This gives the protein CASSFGGQANYGYTF.

This clonotype was detected only a few times. The V gene is TRBV27, the J gene TRBJ2-2; no clear D. The CDR3 runs 14 residues. The ends were cut back, 6 bases at V and 1 base at J, with 9 bases in the middle. The V gene's germline CDR1 is MNHEY and CDR2 SMNVEV (reference sequence). The CDR3 is CASSPLGNTGELFF. In DNA form, the CDR3 reads TGTGCCAGCAGCCCCCTAGGGAACACCGGGGAGCTGTTTTTT.